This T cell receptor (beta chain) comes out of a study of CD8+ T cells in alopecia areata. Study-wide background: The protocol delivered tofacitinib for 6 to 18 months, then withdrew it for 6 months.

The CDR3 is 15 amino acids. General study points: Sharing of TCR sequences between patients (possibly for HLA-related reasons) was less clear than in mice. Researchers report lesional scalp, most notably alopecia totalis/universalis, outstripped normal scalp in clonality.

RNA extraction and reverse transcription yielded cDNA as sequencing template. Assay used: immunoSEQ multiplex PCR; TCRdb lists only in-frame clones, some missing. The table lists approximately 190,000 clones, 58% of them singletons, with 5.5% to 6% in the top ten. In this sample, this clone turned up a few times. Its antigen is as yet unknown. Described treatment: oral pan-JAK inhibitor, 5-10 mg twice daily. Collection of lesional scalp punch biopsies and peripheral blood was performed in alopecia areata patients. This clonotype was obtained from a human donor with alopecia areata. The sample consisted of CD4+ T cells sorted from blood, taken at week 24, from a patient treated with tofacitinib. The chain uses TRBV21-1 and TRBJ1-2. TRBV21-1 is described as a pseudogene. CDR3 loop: CASSTPGLENYGYTF. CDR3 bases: TGTGCCAGCAGCACTCCCGGACTGGAAAACTATGGCTACACCTTC.